Listed here is a single TCR beta chain. Its antigen is unknown. TCRdb fed the reads into MiXCR, producing one record per CDR3 protein. The sample consists of some 150,000 distinct CDR3 sequences, about 6% of them appearing once. The data are from a study of T cell repertoires in cytomegalovirus infection. Study-level background: From public TCR beta signatures came an indication of both CMV infection and matching HLA type.

Broader study findings: Public TCR beta family frequency separated CMV-and-HLA carriers, including in an independent cohort. Dominating the ex vivo response were TCR beta clonotypes that were CMV-specific and HLA-C-restricted.

V was clipped by 2 bases and J by 7 bases, with 20 bases between them. CDR1 is SGHVT and CDR2 is SQSDAQ in the germline V gene. This CDR3 has 16 residues. J is TRBJ1-1 and V is TRBV7-4; D not resolved. The sequence was collected from a human donor in good health (CMV status not recorded). Some clones in this sample may be carry-over from other donors' samples. Material: PBMCs. Written as DNA, the CDR3 is TGTGCCAGCAGCTTAATCTCGGGGAGGGCTCGGGTTGAAGCTTTCTTT. This gives the protein CASSLISGRARVEAFF.